The 6 T cell receptor beta chains below all came from one sample that was sequenced in a study of blood T cell repertoires in COVID-19. TCRdb's table, derived via immunoSEQ multiplex PCR, lists solely in-frame clones and lacks some. The repertoire includes fewer than 350,000 clones, approximately 84% of them detected once, and 2% to 2.5% sits in the top ten. The sample taken for sequencing was peripheral blood. These receptors were collected from a woman aged 30 to 39 who had recovered from COVID-19.

The chain recombines TRBV4-2 with TRBJ1-1; the D is unclear. CDR1 and CDR2 from the germline V gene are LGHNA and YNFKEQ. CDR3 size: 12 residues. The V and J ends lost 5 bases and 8 bases respectively, with 12 bases between them. The DNA of the CDR3 is TGTGCCAGCAGCGATTTCGGTGAAGAAGCTTTCTTT. Translated: CASSDFGEEAFF.

The chain recombines TRBV19 with TRBJ2-1, with 10 bases that match TRBD1. Germline loops: CDR1 LNHDA, CDR2 SQIVND (reference sequence). The ends lost 1 base at V and 4 bases at J; junction bases unmatched: 1. The CDR3 runs to 15 residues. CDR3 DNA sequence: TGTGCCAGTAGTATAGGGGACAGGGGATACAATGAGCAGTTCTTC. As protein: CASSIGDRGYNEQFF.

J is TRBJ2-5 and V is TRBV28; D is perhaps TRBD2 (6 bases). The CDR3 loop spans 16 amino acids. V lost 6 bases to trimming and J lost 5 bases, with 22 bases between them. The germline CDR1 and CDR2 sequences are MDHEN and SYDVKM. CDR3 bases: TGTGCCAGCAGCCCCAGGTTGAGCCACCGGGGGGAGACCCAGTACTTC. Its protein is CASSPRLSHRGETQYF.

This clone has just one count. J is TRBJ2-4 and V is TRBV21-1; TRBD1 is the table's D call, not checked against the DNA. TRBV21-1 is assigned pseudogene status. This CDR3 comprises 15 residues. The CDR3 DNA sequence: TGTGCCAGCAGCGTTACAGGGTTGGCCAAAAACATTCAGTACTTC. Its translation is CASSVTGLAKNIQYF.

The chain has TRBV18 and TRBJ2-2; the match to TRBD1 covers 7 bases. Trimming took 2 bases from V and 3 from J; bases not matched to a gene: 6. The CDR3 covers 16 residues. CDR1 is KGHSH, CDR2 LQKENI, per germline. The CDR3 region has the DNA TGTGCCAGCTCACCAACGCCAGGGGGATACACCGGGGAGCTGTTTTTT. It codes for CASSPTPGGYTGELFF.

This chain connects TRBV4-3 to TRBJ2-1, with 11 bases aligning to TRBD2. Losses at the gene ends were 0 bases for V and 4 bases for J; bases not matched to a gene: 11. From germline, CDR1 is LGHNA and CDR2 YSLEER. The CDR3 has 19 amino acids. The CDR3 DNA reads TGCGCCAGCAGCCAAGACTACGGTAGCGGGAGGGTAGTATACAATGAGCAGTTCTTC. Translating it yields CASSQDYGSGRVVYNEQFF.